A selection of T cell receptor beta chains follows, all from one sample in a study of T cell changes during pregnancy in multiple sclerosis. The protocol was immunoSEQ multiplex PCR, while the TCRdb copy is restricted to in-frame clones and leaves out a portion. The table has about 120,000 clones, 93% seen once. Sequencing was performed on peripheral blood, taken before pregnancy. The source is a female donor with multiple sclerosis, enrolled in a pregnancy study. Both conserved end residues are part of each CDR3. Fields, in order: J gene, clone size, CDR3 length, D gene, V gene, CDR3 DNA, CDR3 protein. A D gene is named only where the DNA matches it firmly. A clone size is listed for some rows: how often the clone was seen (once, few, many), or a class if it is expanded.

J gene: TRBJ2-3
clone size: NA
CDR3 length: 17
D gene: NA
V gene: TRBV28
CDR3 DNA: TGTGTCAGCAGTTTCCGCGCCAGGGATTTTAGCACAGATACGCAGTATTTT
CDR3 protein: CVSSFRARDFSTDTQYF

J gene: TRBJ2-2
clone size: few
CDR3 length: 15
D gene: NA
V gene: TRBV6-4
CDR3 DNA: TGTGCCAGCAGTGACTCGTTCGCGAGCACCGGGGAGCTGTTTTTT
CDR3 protein: CASSDSFASTGELFF

J gene: TRBJ1-6
clone size: NA
CDR3 length: 14
D gene: TRBD1
V gene: TRBV5-8
CDR3 DNA: TGTGCCAGCAGCTTTCGGGACAGGAATTCACCCCTCCACTTT
CDR3 protein: CASSFRDRNSPLHF

J gene: TRBJ2-7
clone size: NA
CDR3 length: 12
D gene: NA
V gene: TRBV28
CDR3 DNA: TGTGCCAGCAGTTTACCAGGGGACGAGCAGTACTTC
CDR3 protein: CASSLPGDEQYF

J gene: TRBJ2-3
clone size: NA
CDR3 length: 16
D gene: TRBD2
V gene: TRBV9
CDR3 DNA: TGTGCCAGCAGCGTAGTAGGGACTAGCGGGAGTGATACGCAGTATTTT
CDR3 protein: CASSVVGTSGSDTQYF

J gene: TRBJ2-1
clone size: NA
CDR3 length: 15
D gene: TRBD2
V gene: TRBV25-1
CDR3 DNA: TGTGCCAGCACTGGGGGACTAGCGGGAGGCCGTGAGCAGTTCTTC
CDR3 protein: CASTGGLAGGREQFF

J gene: TRBJ1-2
clone size: NA
CDR3 length: 11
D gene: TRBD1
V gene: TRBV2
CDR3 DNA: TGTGCCAGTGGGACAGCCTATGGCTACACCTTC
CDR3 protein: CASGTAYGYTF

J gene: TRBJ1-5
clone size: NA
CDR3 length: 16
D gene: NA
V gene: TRBV28
CDR3 DNA: TGTGCCAGCAGTTTATGGGCGGGGCCGGGCAATCAGCCCCAGCATTTT
CDR3 protein: CASSLWAGPGNQPQHF

J gene: TRBJ2-5
clone size: NA
CDR3 length: 16
D gene: TRBD1
V gene: TRBV5-1
CDR3 DNA: TGCGCCAGCAGCAGCGGACAGGGGATTGGCCAAGAGACCCAGTACTTC
CDR3 protein: CASSSGQGIGQETQYF

J gene: TRBJ1-1
clone size: NA
CDR3 length: 14
D gene: NA
V gene: TRBV21-1
CDR3 DNA: TGTGCCAGCAGCCCGGGACAGCTGAACACTGAAGCTTTCTTT
CDR3 protein: CASSPGQLNTEAFF

J gene: TRBJ1-2
clone size: NA
CDR3 length: 15
D gene: NA
V gene: TRBV16
CDR3 DNA: TGTGCCAGCAGCCAATACCTGGAGGATGTCTATGGCTACACCTTC
CDR3 protein: CASSQYLEDVYGYTF

J gene: TRBJ2-1
clone size: NA
CDR3 length: 16
D gene: TRBD1
V gene: TRBV27
CDR3 DNA: TGTGCCAGCAGTCCCGGGACAGGGAGAGTCTACAATGAGCAGTTCTTC
CDR3 protein: CASSPGTGRVYNEQFF

J gene: TRBJ2-2
clone size: NA
CDR3 length: 16
D gene: NA
V gene: TRBV9
CDR3 DNA: TGTGCCAGCAGCCGGGGTGGACAGTCGAACACCGGGGAGCTGTTTTTT
CDR3 protein: CASSRGGQSNTGELFF

J gene: TRBJ1-5
clone size: NA
CDR3 length: 16
D gene: NA
V gene: TRBV5-6
CDR3 DNA: TGTGCCAGCAGCCTCAGATACGGGAGTAACAATCAGCCCCAGCATTTT
CDR3 protein: CASSLRYGSNNQPQHF

J gene: TRBJ2-1
clone size: NA
CDR3 length: 19
D gene: TRBD2
V gene: TRBV2
CDR3 DNA: TGTGCCAGCAGCTATACCGGGACTAGCGGGACAACCTCCTACAATGAGCAGTTCTTC
CDR3 protein: CASSYTGTSGTTSYNEQFF

J gene: TRBJ2-4
clone size: NA
CDR3 length: 15
D gene: TRBD2
V gene: TRBV19
CDR3 DNA: TGTGCCAGTAGTGACAGGACTAGCGGGGGTGACATTCAGTACTTC
CDR3 protein: CASSDRTSGGDIQYF

J gene: TRBJ2-5
clone size: once
CDR3 length: 19
D gene: TRBD2
V gene: TRBV6-1
CDR3 DNA: TGTGCCAGCAGTGAACCAATTCGGTTCGGCGCGGGAGGAGGAGAGACCCAGTACTTC
CDR3 protein: CASSEPIRFGAGGGETQYF

J gene: TRBJ1-6
clone size: NA
CDR3 length: 14
D gene: TRBD1
V gene: TRBV7-6
CDR3 DNA: TGTGCCAGCAGCTCGACAGGGGCTAATTCACCCCTCCACTTT
CDR3 protein: CASSSTGANSPLHF

J gene: TRBJ2-4
clone size: once
CDR3 length: 15
D gene: NA
V gene: TRBV5-1
CDR3 DNA: TGCGCCAGCAGCTTGGTTGGGGAGGCCAAAAACATTCAGTACTTC
CDR3 protein: CASSLVGEAKNIQYF

J gene: TRBJ2-2
clone size: NA
CDR3 length: 13
D gene: TRBD1
V gene: TRBV6-5
CDR3 DNA: TGTGCCAGCAGGACAGGGCGCACCGGGGAGCTGTTTTTT
CDR3 protein: CASRTGRTGELFF

J gene: TRBJ2-2
clone size: NA
CDR3 length: 16
D gene: TRBD1
V gene: TRBV28
CDR3 DNA: TGTGCCAGCAGGGGGACAGGGGCCCCGAACACCGGGGAGCTGTTTTTT
CDR3 protein: CASRGTGAPNTGELFF

J gene: TRBJ1-1
clone size: NA
CDR3 length: 15
D gene: NA
V gene: TRBV5-1
CDR3 DNA: TGCGCCAGCAGCTATCTAAGGGGGGGAAACACTGAAGCTTTCTTT
CDR3 protein: CASSYLRGGNTEAFF

J gene: TRBJ1-2
clone size: NA
CDR3 length: 13
D gene: NA
V gene: TRBV14
CDR3 DNA: TGTGCCAGCAGCCGAAAAGCAGGGTTCGGCTACACCTTC
CDR3 protein: CASSRKAGFGYTF

J gene: TRBJ1-2
clone size: NA
CDR3 length: 14
D gene: TRBD1
V gene: TRBV27
CDR3 DNA: TGTGCCAGCAGTCCCAGGACAGGGTTCTATGGCTACACCTTC
CDR3 protein: CASSPRTGFYGYTF

J gene: TRBJ1-1
clone size: NA
CDR3 length: 12
D gene: NA
V gene: TRBV7-3
CDR3 DNA: TGTGCCAGCAGCCCGACAGGTGGGGAAGCTTTCTTT
CDR3 protein: CASSPTGGEAFF

J gene: TRBJ1-2
clone size: NA
CDR3 length: 15
D gene: TRBD1
V gene: TRBV5-4
CDR3 DNA: TGTGCCAGCAGCTTGGGACAGGGAACTCAGTATGGCTACACCTTC
CDR3 protein: CASSLGQGTQYGYTF

J gene: TRBJ2-3
clone size: NA
CDR3 length: 16
D gene: NA
V gene: TRBV9
CDR3 DNA: TGTGCCAGCAGCGTAGGGGCTAGCTCTGCCTCAGATACGCAGTATTTT
CDR3 protein: CASSVGASSASDTQYF

J gene: TRBJ1-1
clone size: once
CDR3 length: 13
D gene: NA
V gene: TRBV5-5
CDR3 DNA: TGTGCCAGCAGCTTGGACATTAACACTGAAGCTTTCTTT
CDR3 protein: CASSLDINTEAFF

J gene: TRBJ1-3
clone size: NA
CDR3 length: 15
D gene: NA
V gene: TRBV7-9
CDR3 DNA: TGTGCCAGCAGCTCCCGGGGGGACTCTGGAAACACCATATATTTT
CDR3 protein: CASSSRGDSGNTIYF

J gene: TRBJ2-5
clone size: NA
CDR3 length: 14
D gene: NA
V gene: TRBV11-2
CDR3 DNA: TGTGCCAGCACGGGTTTGGATTGGGAAGAGACCCAGTACTTC
CDR3 protein: CASTGLDWEETQYF

J gene: TRBJ1-4
clone size: NA
CDR3 length: 15
D gene: NA
V gene: TRBV11-2
CDR3 DNA: TGTGCCAGCAGCTTAGTTCCGATAGCTAATGAAAAACTGTTTTTT
CDR3 protein: CASSLVPIANEKLFF

J gene: TRBJ2-3
clone size: NA
CDR3 length: 14
D gene: NA
V gene: TRBV27
CDR3 DNA: TGTGCCAGCAGTCTCTCTCTAGGACAGAGGACGCAGTATTTT
CDR3 protein: CASSLSLGQRTQYF

J gene: TRBJ2-2
clone size: NA
CDR3 length: 13
D gene: NA
V gene: TRBV19
CDR3 DNA: TGTGCCAGTGCTGGGGCAGTGAACGGGGAGCTGTTTTTT
CDR3 protein: CASAGAVNGELFF

J gene: TRBJ1-5
clone size: NA
CDR3 length: 16
D gene: TRBD1
V gene: TRBV6-6
CDR3 DNA: TGTGCCAGCAGTTACACCGGGACAGGGGGCAACCAGCCCCAGCATTTT
CDR3 protein: CASSYTGTGGNQPQHF

J gene: TRBJ1-5
clone size: NA
CDR3 length: 15
D gene: NA
V gene: TRBV9
CDR3 DNA: TGTGCCAGCAGCCTAGGGGGGGGGAAGAATCAGCCCCAGCATTTT
CDR3 protein: CASSLGGGKNQPQHF

J gene: TRBJ1-5
clone size: NA
CDR3 length: 16
D gene: NA
V gene: TRBV6-1
CDR3 DNA: TGTGCCAGCAGTGAAAAAGTTCTCAGTAGCAATCAGCCCCAGCATTTT
CDR3 protein: CASSEKVLSSNQPQHF

J gene: TRBJ2-7
clone size: NA
CDR3 length: 15
D gene: TRBD2
V gene: TRBV19
CDR3 DNA: TGTGCCAGTAGTAAGAGGGGAGCGGGGGACTACGAGCAGTACTTC
CDR3 protein: CASSKRGAGDYEQYF

J gene: TRBJ2-7
clone size: NA
CDR3 length: 14
D gene: NA
V gene: TRBV6-6
CDR3 DNA: TGTGCCAGCAGCCCCGGGACAATGGCCCTGGGTACGGACTTC
CDR3 protein: CASSPGTMALGTDF

J gene: TRBJ1-3
clone size: NA
CDR3 length: 15
D gene: NA
V gene: TRBV6-5
CDR3 DNA: TGTGCCAGCAGCTACGCCCACAGCTCTGGAAACACCATATATTTT
CDR3 protein: CASSYAHSSGNTIYF

J gene: TRBJ2-3
clone size: NA
CDR3 length: 16
D gene: NA
V gene: TRBV6-6
CDR3 DNA: TGTGCCAGCAGCAACATTCTAGCGAGAAGCACAGATACGCAGTATTTT
CDR3 protein: CASSNILARSTDTQYF

J gene: TRBJ1-4
clone size: NA
CDR3 length: 13
D gene: NA
V gene: TRBV28
CDR3 DNA: TGTGCCAGCAGTAGCGGTGGTAATGAAAAACTGTTTTTT
CDR3 protein: CASSSGGNEKLFF

J gene: TRBJ1-1
clone size: NA
CDR3 length: 15
D gene: TRBD1
V gene: TRBV5-5
CDR3 DNA: TGTGCCAGCAGCTTGCCGACAGGGTTAAACACTGAAGCTTTCTTT
CDR3 protein: CASSLPTGLNTEAFF

J gene: TRBJ2-1
clone size: NA
CDR3 length: 12
D gene: NA
V gene: TRBV29-1
CDR3 DNA: TGCAGCGTTGAAGGACTTGTCGATGAGCAGTTCTTC
CDR3 protein: CSVEGLVDEQFF

J gene: TRBJ1-1
clone size: NA
CDR3 length: 15
D gene: NA
V gene: TRBV27
CDR3 DNA: TGTGCCAGCAGCCCCCGGCCCACAGGGTCCACTGAAGCTTTCTTT
CDR3 protein: CASSPRPTGSTEAFF

J gene: TRBJ2-1
clone size: NA
CDR3 length: 16
D gene: TRBD1
V gene: TRBV9
CDR3 DNA: TGTGCCAGCAGCGTCCTCGGGACAGGGTCCTACAATGAGCAGTTCTTC
CDR3 protein: CASSVLGTGSYNEQFF

J gene: TRBJ2-3
clone size: NA
CDR3 length: 15
D gene: NA
V gene: TRBV7-3
CDR3 DNA: TGTGCCAGCAGCTTATTGGGGGGGCTAGCAGATACGCAGTATTTT
CDR3 protein: CASSLLGGLADTQYF

J gene: TRBJ2-5
clone size: NA
CDR3 length: 15
D gene: TRBD1
V gene: TRBV11-3
CDR3 DNA: TGTGCCAGCAGCTTAGCTCCAGGGGGCAGAGAGACCCAGTACTTC
CDR3 protein: CASSLAPGGRETQYF

J gene: TRBJ1-1
clone size: NA
CDR3 length: 14
D gene: TRBD1
V gene: TRBV6-5
CDR3 DNA: TGTGCCAGCACTTTGACAGGGATGAACACTGAAGCTTTCTTT
CDR3 protein: CASTLTGMNTEAFF

J gene: TRBJ1-4
clone size: NA
CDR3 length: 15
D gene: TRBD1
V gene: TRBV19
CDR3 DNA: TGTGCCAGTAGTACCCCCGGGACAGGGAACGAAAAACTGTTTTTT
CDR3 protein: CASSTPGTGNEKLFF

J gene: TRBJ1-4
clone size: NA
CDR3 length: 13
D gene: NA
V gene: TRBV28
CDR3 DNA: TGTGCCAGCAGCCAGGACAGTAATGAAAAACTGTTTTTT
CDR3 protein: CASSQDSNEKLFF

J gene: TRBJ2-1
clone size: NA
CDR3 length: 14
D gene: NA
V gene: TRBV5-4
CDR3 DNA: TGTGCCAGCAGCTTGGGACAGGACTACAATGAGCAGTTCTTC
CDR3 protein: CASSLGQDYNEQFF

J gene: TRBJ1-6
clone size: NA
CDR3 length: 14
D gene: NA
V gene: TRBV9
CDR3 DNA: TGTGCCAGCAGTACGACCGTGGAGAGTTCACCCCTCCACTTT
CDR3 protein: CASSTTVESSPLHF